The 27 T cell receptor beta chains given below trace back to one sample, sequenced in a study of T-cell memory formation after mild COVID-19. TCRdb re-called the 5' RACE reads with MiXCR, one entry per CDR3 protein. Here the sample spans under 200,000 distinct CDR3 sequences, 30% to 35% being singletons. What was sequenced was PBMCs or a T cell subset sorted from them (not recorded which). The origin of the receptors is an adult woman who had mild COVID-19 (a few samples of this study predate the infection). Cell type and time point are not known.

The genes are TRBV12-3 or TRBV12-4 and TRBJ2-1; 8 bases are shared with TRBD2. Unmatched junction bases numbered 5, after V lost 6 bases and J lost 1 base. This CDR3 is built from 15 residues. The CDR3 reads CASSPVAGSYNEQFF. CDR3 nucleotide sequence: TGTGCCAGCAGCCCGGTAGCGGGGTCCTACAATGAGCAGTTCTTC.

The chain recombines TRBV30 with TRBJ1-2; 9 bases line up with TRBD1. This CDR3 region has 16 residues. CDR1 is GTSNPN, CDR2 SVGIG, per germline (reference sequence). With V trimmed by 0 bases and J by 14 bases, 19 bases remained unmatched. CDR3 amino acids: CAWSVPGQGWGVLETF. The CDR3, as DNA: TGTGCCTGGAGTGTCCCGGGACAGGGATGGGGCGTTTTGGAAACCTTC.

V usage is TRBV27 and J usage is TRBJ2-1; D gene uncertain. CDR3 length: 13 amino acids. V was trimmed by 0 bases and J by 8 bases, leaving 8 bases between them. The germline CDR1 and CDR2 sequences are MNHEY and SMNVEV (reference sequence). The CDR3 protein is CASSLSHIHEQFF. The CDR3, as DNA: TGTGCCAGCAGTTTATCCCACATCCATGAGCAGTTCTTC.

In its sample, this clonotype was seen once. This sequence joins TRBV6-5 and TRBJ1-2; maybe TRBD1 (5 bases). Germline assignment: CDR1 MNHEY and CDR2 SVGAGI. The CDR3 consists of 15 residues. V gave up 0 bases and J gave up 2 bases, with 10 bases separating them. The CDR3 here is CASSYSRGHNYGYTF. CDR3 bases: TGTGCCAGCAGTTACTCTAGAGGACACAACTATGGCTACACCTTC.

This clonotype was seen a few times. The chain recombines TRBV4-1 with TRBJ2-3; D not resolved. The CDR3 totals 16 residues. CDR1 MGHRA and CDR2 YSYEKL come from the germline V gene. Trimming removed 0 bases from V and 9 bases from J, with 19 bases in between. The CDR3 DNA is TGCGCCAGCAGCCAAGATCCAGAGCCCCCCCTGAAGACGCAGTATTTT. It codes for CASSQDPEPPLKTQYF.

V usage is TRBV7-9 and J usage is TRBJ1-1; TRBD1 might be the D (5 bases). Germline loops: CDR1 SEHNR, CDR2 FQNEAQ (reference sequence). This CDR3 is built from 15 residues. V lost 3 bases to trimming and J lost 8 bases, with 19 bases between them. The CDR3 DNA is TGTGCCAGCAGCTTTTCGGGGAAACGGGGACCCGAAGCTTTCTTT. Residues: CASSFSGKRGPEAFF.

The chain joins TRBV6-2 or TRBV6-3 to TRBJ1-1, with D uncertain. Trimming left V 0 bases short and J 5 bases short, with 13 bases between. Germline assignment: CDR1 MNHEY and CDR2 SVGEGT. CDR3 length equals 15 residues. CDR3 DNA sequence: TGTGCCAGCAGTTACTCGGGGATCCAGGTAACTGAAGCTTTCTTT. Translating it yields CASSYSGIQVTEAFF.

This clonotype was seen a few times. The J gene is TRBJ2-2, the V gene TRBV5-1; D call uncertain. Germline values: CDR1 SGHRS, CDR2 YFSETQ. The CDR3 has 14 amino acids. The V end lost 0 bases, the J end lost 3 bases, and 6 bases lay between the germline ends. CDR3 DNA sequence: TGCGCCAGCAGCTTGGCCTTAGACACCGGGGAGCTGTTTTTT. Translated: CASSLALDTGELFF. Full variable domain (outside the CDR3, taken from reference TRBV5-1 and TRBJ2-2): KAGVTQTPRYLIKTRGQQVTLSCSPISGHRSVSWYQQTPGQGLQFLFEYFSETQRNKGNFPGRFSGRQFSNSRSEMNVSTLELGDSALYLCASSLALDTGELFFGEGSRLTVL.

Only a few counts were recorded for this clonotype. The chain uses TRBV20-1 and TRBJ2-2; D is tentatively TRBD1 or TRBD2 (5 bases each). CDR3 size: 14 residues. CDR1 and CDR2 from the germline V gene are DFQATT and SNEGSKA (reference sequence). V lost 6 bases and J 1 base, leaving 12 bases between the germline ends. Here the CDR3 reads CSARDDLNTGELFF. The CDR3 DNA sequence: TGCAGTGCCAGGGACGACCTGAACACCGGGGAGCTGTTTTTT.

The chain has TRBV9 and TRBJ1-2, with 7 bases lining up with TRBD1. The CDR3 covers 14 residues. With 0 bases clipped from V and 5 bases from J, the junction kept 4 bases outside the gene matches. In germline, CDR1 is SGDLS, CDR2 YYNGEE. CDR3 sequence (DNA): TGTGCCAGCAGCGTAGGTACAGGGGTTTATGGCTACACCTTC. Translating gives CASSVGTGVYGYTF.

This clonotype appeared a few times. The chain employs TRBV19 and TRBJ2-7; 8 bases align to TRBD2. CDR1 is LNHDA and CDR2 is SQIVND in the germline V gene (reference sequence). CDR3 length: 13 amino acids. Trimming at V came to 8 bases and at J to 3 bases, leaving 6 bases not matched to a gene. The CDR3 loop reads CASLGGAGYEQYF. The CDR3, as DNA: TGTGCCAGTCTCGGGGGGGCAGGCTACGAGCAGTACTTC.

The V and J genes are TRBV12-5 and TRBJ2-5, with no clear D. CDR1 and CDR2 (germline): LGHNT, FRNRAP. V lost 5 bases and J 0 bases, leaving 4 bases between the germline ends. The CDR3 totals 12 residues. The CDR3 DNA reads TGTGCTAGTGGTCCCCACCAAGAGACCCAGTACTTC. This encodes CASGPHQETQYF.

The chain links TRBV4-1 to TRBJ2-1; no definite D call. V lost 4 bases to trimming and J lost 9 bases, with 13 bases between them. Germline values: CDR1 MGHRA, CDR2 YSYEKL. This CDR3 is 13 amino acids long. The CDR3 region is CASSPYPSREQFF. The CDR3 region has the DNA TGCGCCAGCAGCCCCTACCCCAGCCGTGAGCAGTTCTTC.

V usage is TRBV6-5 and J usage is TRBJ2-3; D possibly corresponds to TRBD2 (6 bases). Germline-derived CDR1 and CDR2 are MNHEY and SVGAGI. V lost 8 bases and J lost 0, with 15 bases in between. CDR3 length equals 15 residues. CDR3 nucleotide sequence: TGTGCCAGCGGGACTCCTACCACTAGCACAGATACGCAGTATTTT. Its translation: CASGTPTTSTDTQYF.

The J gene is TRBJ1-6, the V gene TRBV28; D unresolved. CDR1 MDHEN and CDR2 SYDVKM come from the germline V gene. The length of the CDR3 is 16 residues. With 2 bases removed from V and 0 bases from J, the gap between germline ends came to 8 bases. CDR3 amino acids: CASSLVGSSYNSPLHF. CDR3 coding DNA: TGTGCCAGCAGTTTAGTCGGGAGCTCCTATAATTCACCCCTCCACTTT. Complete variable domain (other parts from reference TRBV28 and TRBJ1-6): DVKVTQSSRYLVKRTGEKVFLECVQDMDHENMFWYRQDPGLGLRLIYFSYDVKMKEKGDIPEGYSVSREKKERFSLILESASTNQTSMYLCASSLVGSSYNSPLHFGNGTRLTVT.

This sequence joins TRBV4-1 and TRBJ1-4; no definite D call. Trimming took 0 bases from V and 0 from J, leaving 8 bases between them. The CDR3 has 16 residues. Germline V gene lookup returns CDR1 MGHRA and CDR2 YSYEKL. CDR3 loop: CASSQEAKATNEKLFF. CDR3 nucleotide sequence: TGCGCCAGCAGCCAAGAGGCCAAGGCAACTAATGAAAAACTGTTTTTT.

This clonotype was observed a few times. The rearrangement joins TRBV24-1 to TRBJ1-3; D may be TRBD1 (5 bases). Germline V lookup: CDR1 KGHDR, CDR2 SFDVKD. This CDR3 has 15 residues. Trimming took 4 bases from V and 4 from J, leaving 13 bases between them. CDR3 sequence: CATSDFRDGGNTIYF. The CDR3 coding sequence is TGTGCCACCAGTGACTTCCGGGACGGCGGAAACACCATATATTTT.

The chain links TRBV6-5 to TRBJ2-1, with D unclear. The length of the CDR3 is 14 residues. V was cut by 0 bases and J by 5 bases, with 8 bases left in between. CDR1 is MNHEY and CDR2 is SVGAGI in the germline V gene. The DNA for the CDR3 is TGTGCCAGCAGTTACTCGAGCACTCACAATGAGCAGTTCTTC. Translating gives CASSYSSTHNEQFF.

CDR3 in DNA: TGTGCCAGCTCCCCGGGACAGGGGGCCCTCTATGGCTACACCTTC. Translation: CASSPGQGALYGYTF. This rearrangement joins TRBV18 to TRBJ1-2; 12 bases fit TRBD1. The length of the CDR3 is 15 residues. Losses at the gene ends were 6 bases for V and 4 bases for J; bases not matched to a gene: 6. Germline-derived CDR1 and CDR2 are KGHSH and LQKENI.

The sample holds a few counts of this clonotype. J is TRBJ2-2 and V is TRBV5-1; no definite D call. With 1 base removed from V and 8 bases from J, the gap between germline ends came to 3 bases. This CDR3 is built from 11 residues. The germline gives CDR1 SGHRS, CDR2 YFSETQ. CDR3: CASSLLGELFF. DNA for the CDR3: TGCGCCAGCAGCTTGTTAGGGGAGCTGTTTTTT.

This rearrangement joins TRBV7-6 to TRBJ2-6, with D tentatively TRBD2 (6 bases). The V end lost 11 bases, the J end lost 1 base, and 9 bases lay between the germline ends. The CDR3 covers 13 residues. Per germline, CDR1 SGHVS and CDR2 FNYEAQ. The CDR3 is CAVGSSGANVLTF. CDR3 DNA sequence: TGTGCCGTCGGGAGTTCTGGGGCCAACGTCCTGACTTTC.

V gene TRBV11-3 combines with J gene TRBJ2-1, with 11 positions matching TRBD2. The V gene end was trimmed by 5 bases and the J gene end by 9 bases; junction bases not matched to a gene: 9. Germline assignment: CDR1 SGHNT and CDR2 YENEEA. The CDR3 runs 15 residues. The CDR3 nucleotides read TGTGCCAGCAGCCGCGGACTAGCGGGCCATCCTGAGCAGTTCTTC. Translation gives CASSRGLAGHPEQFF. The variable domain in full, completed from reference TRBV11-3 and TRBJ2-1, reads EAGVVQSPRYKIIEKKQPVAFWCNPISGHNTLYWYLQNLGQGPELLIRYENEEAVDDSQLPKDRFSAERLKGVDSTLKIQPAELGDSAVYLCASSRGLAGHPEQFFGPGTRLTVL.

This chain uses TRBV10-3 with TRBJ2-3, with TRBD2 identical over 13 bases. The length of the CDR3 is 18 residues. The ends lost 3 bases at V and 0 bases at J; junction bases unmatched: 6. CDR1 is ENHRY and CDR2 is SYGVKD in the germline V gene. CDR3 in amino acids: CAISEGTSGASSTDTQYF. Written as DNA, the CDR3 is TGTGCCATCAGTGAAGGGACTAGCGGGGCCTCTAGCACAGATACGCAGTATTTT.

The chain recombines TRBV24-1 with TRBJ2-2, with TRBD1 identical over 12 bases. The trim removed 5 bases at V and 6 bases at J, leaving 6 bases unmatched. The CDR3 length is 16 residues. Germline CDR1 and CDR2: KGHDR and SFDVKD. The CDR3 coding sequence is TGTGCCACCAGTGCCCTGGGACAGGGGGCAGCCGGGGAGCTGTTTTTT. Amino acids: CATSALGQGAAGELFF.

V gene TRBV2 combines with J gene TRBJ2-5, with 11 bases fitting TRBD2. Germline-derived CDR1 and CDR2 are SNHLY and FYNNEI. The CDR3 has 15 residues. J lost 1 base, V lost 7 bases, and 5 bases had no gene match. The CDR3 is CASTLGLAVQETQYF. Written as DNA, the CDR3 is TGTGCCAGCACCTTGGGACTAGCGGTCCAAGAGACCCAGTACTTC.

This rearrangement joins TRBV7-9 to TRBJ2-3; either TRBD1 or TRBD2 may supply D (5 bases each). There are 15 residues in the CDR3. CDR1 is SEHNR and CDR2 is FQNEAQ in the germline V gene (reference sequence). Trimming removed 5 bases from V and 3 bases from J, with 15 bases in between. CDR3 in DNA: TGTGCCAGCAGCCCGGGGCCGTCGGGGACAGATACGCAGTATTTT. Translation: CASSPGPSGTDTQYF.

This clonotype was observed a few times. The J gene is TRBJ2-1, the V gene TRBV4-3; 10 bases are a match to TRBD2. CDR1 is LGHNA, CDR2 YSLEER, per germline. V lost 3 bases and J lost 8; bases outside the gene matches: 4. This CDR3 is 14 amino acids long. The CDR3 sequence is CASSQLAGDDEQFF. As DNA, the CDR3 is TGCGCCAGCAGCCAGCTAGCGGGAGACGATGAGCAGTTCTTC.